The 13 T cell receptor beta chains below all came from one sample that was sequenced in a study of patients and donors after allogeneic stem cell transplantation. TCRdb re-called the RT-PCR reads through MiXCR, storing one row per CDR3 protein. The sample yields about a million distinct CDR3 sequences, roughly 18% seen once. The specimen sequenced was blood, either unsorted or a sorted T cell fraction (not recorded which). These receptors were collected from a human donor who was either an allogeneic HSCT recipient or a stem cell or donor lymphocyte infusion donor (not recorded which). It is not recorded whose cells these are; they may come from a transplant donor.

This clonotype has more than one count but fewer than ten. The chain's CDR3 is CSASGVRRRDEQFF. The CDR3 nucleotides are TGCAGTGCTAGCGGGGTACGAAGGAGGGATGAGCAGTTCTTC. This sequence joins TRBV20-1 and TRBJ2-1; a possible D gene is TRBD2 (6 bases). Trimming left V 3 bases short and J 8 bases short, with 17 bases between. The CDR3 loop spans 14 amino acids. Per the germline V gene, CDR1 is DFQATT and CDR2 is SNEGSKA (reference sequence).

This chain connects TRBV30 to TRBJ2-1, with D perhaps being TRBD1 or TRBD2 (6 bases each). Trimming left V 0 bases short and J 8 bases short, with 11 bases between. This CDR3 comprises 13 residues. Germline V gives CDR1 GTSNPN, CDR2 SVGIG (reference sequence). CDR3 loop: CAWSVIGGYEQFF. The DNA for the CDR3 is TGTGCCTGGAGTGTTATCGGGGGCTATGAGCAGTTCTTC.

The chain carries TRBV30 and TRBJ2-7; 7 nucleotides agree with TRBD1. The CDR3 length is 13 residues. Trimming cost V 3 bases and J 2 bases; bases outside gene matches: 4. Per germline, CDR1 GTSNPN and CDR2 SVGIG (reference sequence). This CDR3 is CAWSPGQTYEQYF. The CDR3 region has the DNA TGTGCCTGGAGCCCGGGACAGACCTACGAGCAGTACTTC. The whole variable domain, remainder taken from reference TRBV30 and TRBJ2-7, is SQTIHQWPATLVQPVGSPLSLECTVEGTSNPNLYWYRQAAGRGLQLLFYSVGIGQISSEVPQNLSASRPQDRQFILSSKKLLLSDSGFYLCAWSPGQTYEQYFGPGTRLTVT.

This clonotype has more than one count but fewer than ten. The chain joins TRBV29-1 to TRBJ1-2; D remains ambiguous. With 4 bases removed from V and 1 base from J, the gap between germline ends came to 7 bases. Germline V lookup: CDR1 SQVTM, CDR2 ANQGSEA. The CDR3 consists of 12 residues. For the CDR3, the DNA is TGCAGCGTTGGCATCTTTAACTATGGCTACACCTTC. Translating it yields CSVGIFNYGYTF.

The J gene is TRBJ2-3, the V gene TRBV19; 10 nucleotides agree with TRBD1. The CDR3 runs 15 residues. With V trimmed by 5 bases and J by 7 bases, 9 bases remained unmatched. CDR1 and CDR2 from the germline V gene are LNHDA and SQIVND (reference sequence). The CDR3 spells CASSLRDRGPYTQYF. CDR3 nucleotide sequence: TGTGCCAGTAGTCTCCGGGACAGGGGCCCGTATACGCAGTATTTT.

This clonotype was recorded a few times. This chain connects TRBV6-2 or TRBV6-3 to TRBJ2-4; TRBD1 might be the D (6 bases). Trimming took off 6 bases at V and 8 bases at J, with 17 bases between the two ends. CDR1 is MNHEY, CDR2 SVGEGT, per germline. CDR3 length: 14 amino acids. The CDR3 here is CASSPGQKAHIQYF. The CDR3 nucleotides read TGTGCCAGCAGCCCCGGACAGAAAGCCCACATTCAGTACTTC.

This clonotype came up many times. V is TRBV20-1 and J is TRBJ1-2, with TRBD1 as a possible D gene (5 bases). The CDR3 covers 12 residues. Germline CDR1 and CDR2: DFQATT and SNEGSKA (reference sequence). Deletions cut 0 bases from V and 4 bases from J, with 6 bases between. This chain's CDR3 is CSARDGGYGYTF. DNA of the CDR3: TGCAGTGCTAGAGACGGGGGCTATGGCTACACCTTC.

V is TRBV5-1 and J is TRBJ2-1, with TRBD2 matching over 8 bases. The CDR3 spans 15 residues. V dropped 2 bases and J dropped 9; count of bases not matched to a gene: 10. Germline loops: CDR1 SGHRS, CDR2 YFSETQ. CDR3 sequence reads: CASSFGTRGYFEQFF. The CDR3 nucleotides are TGCGCCAGCAGCTTCGGGACTAGAGGTTATTTTGAGCAGTTCTTC.

The table lists this clonotype with many counts. The CDR3 loop is CASSLRERSYEQYF. In nucleotides, the CDR3 is TGTGCCAGCAGTTTGCGGGAGCGAAGCTACGAGCAGTACTTC. The chain has TRBV12-3 or TRBV12-4 and TRBJ2-7; 7 positions match TRBD2. The ends lost 3 bases at V and 3 bases at J; junction bases unmatched: 5. The CDR3 is 14 amino acids.

There are a few counts of this clonotype. The CDR3 bases are TGCGCCAGCAGCACACACGGGGCCAACAATGAGCAGTTCTTC. Its translation is CASSTHGANNEQFF. The chain links TRBV5-1 to TRBJ2-1; the D call may be TRBD1 or TRBD2 (5 bases each). V was shortened by 4 bases and J by 5 bases, with 13 bases between the two germline ends. This CDR3 is built from 14 residues. In germline, CDR1 is SGHRS, CDR2 YFSETQ.

A few counts support this clonotype. CDR3 bases: TGCAGTGCTAGCCATTCAGGGACTTATAGCAATCAGCCCCAGCATTTT. It yields the protein CSASHSGTYSNQPQHF. The rearrangement uses TRBV20-1 and TRBJ1-5, with D tentatively TRBD1 (5 bases). The CDR3 runs 16 residues. Trimming pared 3 bases from V and 0 bases from J, leaving 15 bases between. Germline lookup yields CDR1 DFQATT and CDR2 SNEGSKA (reference sequence).

This clonotype was picked up a small number of times. This sequence joins TRBV7-3 and TRBJ2-2; D is tentatively TRBD1 or TRBD2 (5 bases each). V lost 5 bases to trimming and J lost 4 bases, with 17 bases between them. The CDR3 is made up of 16 amino acids. Per the germline V gene, CDR1 is SGHTA and CDR2 is FQGTGA. The CDR3 nucleotides are TGTGCCAGCAGCACAGACAGACGAGAGGGCACCGGGGAGCTGTTTTTT. Translated: CASSTDRREGTGELFF.

This clonotype was found a few times. The V gene is TRBV12-3 or TRBV12-4, the J gene TRBJ2-3; the match to TRBD2 covers 10 bases. Trimming cost V 5 bases and J 1 base; bases outside gene matches: 6. The CDR3 covers 16 residues. This CDR3 reads CASSLSSGSGTDTQYF. The CDR3 nucleotides read TGTGCCAGCAGTCTCTCTAGCGGGAGCGGCACAGATACGCAGTATTTT.